This T cell receptor beta chain came from a study of blood T cell repertoires in COVID-19. Study details: Italy, Spain and the United States were the sources of the convalescent and acute COVID-19 samples.

Authors' processing steps: Estimation of nucleated cell counts was performed using reference gene primer amplification. Sequencing used immunoSEQ multiplex PCR; TCRdb keeps in-frame clones, though not all of them. V, J and clone size derive from that table, while D and trimming were established from the DNA sequence. This sample has some 110,000 clones, with under 80% found just once. Germline V gene lookup returns CDR1 SGHRS and CDR2 YFSETQ. This CDR3 is built from 16 residues. V was pared by 1 base and J by 1 base, with 15 bases between. This chain connects TRBV5-1 to TRBJ2-7; no clear D gene. The sequenced sample consisted of peripheral blood. The clonotype originates from a woman aged 65 to 85 with acute or convalescent COVID-19. The CDR3 region has the DNA TGCGCCAGCAGCTTGATGTCGGCAGGCATTTCCTACGAGCAGTACTTC. Amino acid sequence: CASSLMSAGISYEQYF.